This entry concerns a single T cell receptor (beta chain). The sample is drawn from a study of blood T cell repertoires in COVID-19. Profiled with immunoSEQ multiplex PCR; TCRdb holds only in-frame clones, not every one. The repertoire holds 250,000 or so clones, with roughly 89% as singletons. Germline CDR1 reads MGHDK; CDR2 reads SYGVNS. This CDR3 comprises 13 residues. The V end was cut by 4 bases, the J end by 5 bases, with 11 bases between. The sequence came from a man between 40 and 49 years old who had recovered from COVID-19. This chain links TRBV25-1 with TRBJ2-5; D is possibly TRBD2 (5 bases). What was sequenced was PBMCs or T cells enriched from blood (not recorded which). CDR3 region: CASSAPGFETQYF. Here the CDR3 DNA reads TGTGCCAGCAGTGCCCCGGGGTTCGAGACCCAGTACTTC.